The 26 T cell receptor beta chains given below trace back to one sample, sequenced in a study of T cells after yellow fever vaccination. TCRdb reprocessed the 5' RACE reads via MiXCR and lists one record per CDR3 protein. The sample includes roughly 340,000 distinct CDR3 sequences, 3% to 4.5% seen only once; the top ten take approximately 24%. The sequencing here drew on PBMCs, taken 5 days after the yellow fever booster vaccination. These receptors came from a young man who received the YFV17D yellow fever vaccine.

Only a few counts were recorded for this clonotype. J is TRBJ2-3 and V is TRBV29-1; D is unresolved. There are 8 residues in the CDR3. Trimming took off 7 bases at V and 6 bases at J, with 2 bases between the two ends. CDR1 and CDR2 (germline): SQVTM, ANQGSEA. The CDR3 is CSADTQYF. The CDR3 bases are TGCAGCGCGGATACGCAGTATTTT.

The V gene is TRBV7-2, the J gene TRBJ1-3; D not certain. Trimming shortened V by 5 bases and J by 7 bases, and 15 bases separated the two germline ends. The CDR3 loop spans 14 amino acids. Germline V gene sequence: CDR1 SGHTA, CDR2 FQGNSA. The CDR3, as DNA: TGTGCCAGCAGCCCGACCGGACGCGGGAACACCATATATTTT. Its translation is CASSPTGRGNTIYF.

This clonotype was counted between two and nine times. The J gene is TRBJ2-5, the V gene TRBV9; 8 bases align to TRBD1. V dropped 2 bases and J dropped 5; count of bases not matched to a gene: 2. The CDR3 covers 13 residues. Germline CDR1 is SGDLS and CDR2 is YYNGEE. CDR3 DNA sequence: TGTGCCAGCAGCGTCAGGGGGCTGGAGACCCAGTACTTC. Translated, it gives CASSVRGLETQYF.

CDR3 loop: CAISPTGDNEKLFF. The CDR3 coding sequence is TGTGCCATCAGCCCGACAGGAGATAATGAAAAACTGTTTTTT. This chain joins TRBV10-3 and TRBJ1-4, with D perhaps matching TRBD1 (6 bases). Germline lookup yields CDR1 ENHRY and CDR2 SYGVKD. This CDR3 has 14 amino acids. V dropped 6 bases and J dropped 4 bases, with 12 bases sitting between them.

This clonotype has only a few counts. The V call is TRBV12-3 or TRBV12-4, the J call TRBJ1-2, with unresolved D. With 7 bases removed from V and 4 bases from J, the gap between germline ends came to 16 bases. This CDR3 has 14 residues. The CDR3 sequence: CASTPTGFTYGYTF. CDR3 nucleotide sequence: TGTGCCAGCACCCCGACCGGGTTTACCTATGGCTACACCTTC.

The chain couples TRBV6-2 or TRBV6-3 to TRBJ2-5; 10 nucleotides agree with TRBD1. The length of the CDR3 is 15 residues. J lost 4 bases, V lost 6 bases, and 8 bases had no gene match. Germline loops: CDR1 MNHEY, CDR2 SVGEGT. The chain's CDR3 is CASSQTGGEGETQYF. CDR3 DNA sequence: TGTGCCAGCAGCCAGACAGGGGGCGAAGGAGAGACCCAGTACTTC.

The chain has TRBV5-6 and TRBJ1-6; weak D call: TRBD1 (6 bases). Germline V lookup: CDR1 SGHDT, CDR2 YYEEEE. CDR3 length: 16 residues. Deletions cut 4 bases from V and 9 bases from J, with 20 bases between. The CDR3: CASSLSGGGAGSPLHF. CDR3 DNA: TGTGCCAGCAGCCTCTCTGGGGGGGGCGCGGGTTCACCCCTCCACTTT.

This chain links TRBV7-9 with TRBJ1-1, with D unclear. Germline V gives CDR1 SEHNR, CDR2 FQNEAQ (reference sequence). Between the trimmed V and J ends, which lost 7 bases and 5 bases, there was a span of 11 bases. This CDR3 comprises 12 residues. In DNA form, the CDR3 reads TGTGCCAGCACCGCCTTCCAAACTGAAGCTTTCTTT. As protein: CASTAFQTEAFF. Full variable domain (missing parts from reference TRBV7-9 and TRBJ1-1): DTGVSQNPRHKITKRGQNVTFRCDPISEHNRLYWYRQTLGQGPEFLTYFQNEAQLEKSRLLSDRFSAERPKGSFSTLEIQRTEQGDSAMYLCASTAFQTEAFFGQGTRLTVV.

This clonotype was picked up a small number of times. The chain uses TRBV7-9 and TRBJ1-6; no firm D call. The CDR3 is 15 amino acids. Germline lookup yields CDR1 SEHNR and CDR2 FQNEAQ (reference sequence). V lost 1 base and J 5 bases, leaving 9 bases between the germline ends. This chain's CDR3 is CASSLGTLDNSPLHF. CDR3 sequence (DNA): TGTGCCAGCAGCTTAGGTACTCTCGATAATTCACCCCTCCACTTT.

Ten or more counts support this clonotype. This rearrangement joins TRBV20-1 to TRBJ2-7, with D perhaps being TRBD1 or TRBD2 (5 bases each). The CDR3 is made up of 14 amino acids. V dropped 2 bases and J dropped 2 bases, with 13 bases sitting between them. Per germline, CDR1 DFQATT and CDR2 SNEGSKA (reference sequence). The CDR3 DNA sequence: TGCAGTGCTAGATACCGGGACGCTCCCTACGAGCAGTACTTC. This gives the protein CSARYRDAPYEQYF.

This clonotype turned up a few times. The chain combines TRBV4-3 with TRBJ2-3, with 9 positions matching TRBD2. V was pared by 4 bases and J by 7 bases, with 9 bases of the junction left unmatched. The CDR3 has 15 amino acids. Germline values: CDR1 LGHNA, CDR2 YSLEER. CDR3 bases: TGCGCCAGCAGCCCTGGGGCGGGGGGGACCAATACGCAGTATTTT. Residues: CASSPGAGGTNTQYF.

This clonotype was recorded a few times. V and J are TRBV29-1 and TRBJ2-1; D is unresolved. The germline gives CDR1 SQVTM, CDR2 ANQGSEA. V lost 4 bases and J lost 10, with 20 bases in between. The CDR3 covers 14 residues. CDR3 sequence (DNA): TGCAGCGTTGCTGAAGGGTGGGCGGCTGGAGAGCAGTTCTTC. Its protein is CSVAEGWAAGEQFF.

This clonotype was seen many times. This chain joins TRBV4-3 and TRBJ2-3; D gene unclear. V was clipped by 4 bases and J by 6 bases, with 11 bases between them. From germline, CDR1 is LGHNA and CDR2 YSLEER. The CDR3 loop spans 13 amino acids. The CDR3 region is CASSPENSDTQYF. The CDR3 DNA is TGCGCCAGCAGCCCTGAAAATAGCGATACGCAGTATTTT.

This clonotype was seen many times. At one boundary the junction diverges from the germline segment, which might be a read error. This chain's CDR3 is CASSLEVIPVAGGETQYF. The CDR3 coding sequence is TGTGCTAGCAGCTTAGAAGTAATTCCCGTGGCGGGGGGAGAGACCCAGTACTTC. V is TRBV7-7 and J is TRBJ2-5; 8 nucleotides match TRBD2. There are 18 residues in the CDR3. Germline loops: CDR1 SSHAT, CDR2 FNYEAQ (reference sequence).

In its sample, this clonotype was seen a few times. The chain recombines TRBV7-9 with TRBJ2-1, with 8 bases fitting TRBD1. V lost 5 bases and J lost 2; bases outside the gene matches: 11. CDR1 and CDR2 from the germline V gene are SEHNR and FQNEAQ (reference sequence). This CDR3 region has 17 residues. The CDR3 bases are TGTGCCAGCAGCACTAGCAGGGGGCGGCACCCCTACAATGAGCAGTTCTTC. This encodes CASSTSRGRHPYNEQFF.

CDR3 DNA sequence: TGTGCCAGCAGCCCAACCCCCGGGACAGAGACAGATACGCAGTATTTT. Translating gives CASSPTPGTETDTQYF. The V gene is TRBV5-6, the J gene TRBJ2-3; 7 positions agree with TRBD1. Germline CDR1 SGHDT, CDR2 YYEEEE. V lost 4 bases to trimming and J lost 3 bases; unmatched junction nucleotides: 11. The length of the CDR3 is 16 residues.

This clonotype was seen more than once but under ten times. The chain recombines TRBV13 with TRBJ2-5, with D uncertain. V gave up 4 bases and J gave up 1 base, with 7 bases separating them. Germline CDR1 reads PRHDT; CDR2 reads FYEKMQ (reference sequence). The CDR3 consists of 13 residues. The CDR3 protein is CASSSVTQETQYF. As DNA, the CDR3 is TGTGCCAGCAGCTCAGTAACCCAAGAGACCCAGTACTTC.

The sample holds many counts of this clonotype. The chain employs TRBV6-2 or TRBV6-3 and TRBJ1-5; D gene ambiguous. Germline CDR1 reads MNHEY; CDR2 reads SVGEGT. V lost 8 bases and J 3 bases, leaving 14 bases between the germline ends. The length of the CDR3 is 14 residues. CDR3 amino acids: CASGLDGYNQPQHF. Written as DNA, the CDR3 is TGTGCCAGCGGCCTGGACGGATACAATCAGCCCCAGCATTTT.

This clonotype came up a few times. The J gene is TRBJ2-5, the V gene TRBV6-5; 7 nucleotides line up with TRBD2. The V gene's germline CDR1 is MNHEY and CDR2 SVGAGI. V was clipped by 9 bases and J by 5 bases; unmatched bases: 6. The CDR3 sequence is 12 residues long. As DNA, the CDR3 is TGTGCCAGTAAACGGGGGGACGAGACCCAGTACTTC. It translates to CASKRGDETQYF.

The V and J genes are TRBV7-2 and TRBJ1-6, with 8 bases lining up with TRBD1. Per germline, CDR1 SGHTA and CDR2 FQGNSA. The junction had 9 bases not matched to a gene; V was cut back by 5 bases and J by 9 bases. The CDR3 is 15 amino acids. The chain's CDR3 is CASSVRTGRSSPLHF. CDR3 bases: TGTGCCAGCAGCGTGAGGACAGGGAGGAGTTCACCCCTCCACTTT. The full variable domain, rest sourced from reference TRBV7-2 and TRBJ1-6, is GAGVSQSPSNKVTEKGKDVELRCDPISGHTALYWYRQSLGQGLEFLIYFQGNSAPDKSGLPSDRFSAERTGGSVSTLTIQRTQQEDSAVYLCASSVRTGRSSPLHFGNGTRLTVT.

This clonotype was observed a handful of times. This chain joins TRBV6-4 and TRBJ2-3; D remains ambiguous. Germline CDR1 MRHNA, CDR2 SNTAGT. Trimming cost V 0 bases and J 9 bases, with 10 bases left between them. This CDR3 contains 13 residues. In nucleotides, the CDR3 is TGTGCCAGCAGTGACTCAGGCAGCACCACGCAGTATTTT. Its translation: CASSDSGSTTQYF.

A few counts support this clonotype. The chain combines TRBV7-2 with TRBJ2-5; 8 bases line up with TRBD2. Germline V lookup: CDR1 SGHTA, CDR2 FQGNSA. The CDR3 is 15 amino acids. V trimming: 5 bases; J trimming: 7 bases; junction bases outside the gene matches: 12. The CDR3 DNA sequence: TGTGCCAGCAGCACACGCGGGACTAGGTCAGGGACCCAGTACTTC. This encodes CASSTRGTRSGTQYF.

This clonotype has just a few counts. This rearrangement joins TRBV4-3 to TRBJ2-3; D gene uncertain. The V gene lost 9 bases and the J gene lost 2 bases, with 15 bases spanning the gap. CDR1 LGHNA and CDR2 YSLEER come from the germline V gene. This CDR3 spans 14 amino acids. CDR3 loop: CASSTSITTDTQYF. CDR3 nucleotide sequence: TGCGCCAGTTCGACGAGTATTACCACAGATACGCAGTATTTT.

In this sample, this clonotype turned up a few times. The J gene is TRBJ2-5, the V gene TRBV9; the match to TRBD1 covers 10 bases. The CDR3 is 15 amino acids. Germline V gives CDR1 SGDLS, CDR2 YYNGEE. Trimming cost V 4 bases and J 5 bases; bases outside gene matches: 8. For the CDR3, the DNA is TGTGCCAGCAGCATCCGGACAGGGGGGAGGGAGACCCAGTACTTC. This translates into CASSIRTGGRETQYF.

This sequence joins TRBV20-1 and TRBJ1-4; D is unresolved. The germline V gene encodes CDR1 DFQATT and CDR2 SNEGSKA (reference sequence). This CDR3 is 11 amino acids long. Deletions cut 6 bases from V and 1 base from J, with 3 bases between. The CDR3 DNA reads TGCAGTGCACTAACTAATGAAAAACTGTTTTTT. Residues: CSALTNEKLFF.

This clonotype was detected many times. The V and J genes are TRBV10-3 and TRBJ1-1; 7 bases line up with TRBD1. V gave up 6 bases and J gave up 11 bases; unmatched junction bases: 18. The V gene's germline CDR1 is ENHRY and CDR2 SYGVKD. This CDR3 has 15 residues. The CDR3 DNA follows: TGTGCCATCAGGAACCCAAGTCAGACAGGGATAGGGGCTTTCTTT. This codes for CAIRNPSQTGIGAFF.